This T cell receptor beta chain was found in a study of blood T cell repertoires in COVID-19. Study-level background: The origin of the acute and convalescent COVID-19 samples was the United States, Italy and Spain.

The CDR3 totals 15 residues. CDR1 WSHSY and CDR2 SAAADI come from the germline V gene. V lost 4 bases to trimming and J lost 9 bases; unmatched junction nucleotides: 9. Clones were sequenced by immunoSEQ multiplex PCR, and TCRdb holds only the in-frame ones, with some missing. In the table there are 450,000 to 500,000 clones, around 87% of which are singletons. The gene calls are TRBV10-2 and TRBJ1-6; 7 bases are shared with TRBD1. This TCR was sampled from a woman younger than 30 who had recovered from COVID-19. Sequenced sample: PBMCs or T cells enriched from blood (not recorded which). CDR3 nucleotide sequence: TGCGCCAGCAGTGGCCCCGGGACAGTTGCTTCACCCCTCCACTTT. Residues: CASSGPGTVASPLHF.